A selection of T cell receptor beta chains follows, all from one sample in a study of human T cells and chemical hapten exposure. Each CDR3 protein is one row after TCRdb ran MiXCR on the RACE reads. In the table there are tens of thousands of distinct CDR3 sequences, about 10% of which are singletons. The input for sequencing was whole blood, taken in connection with sensitization to the hapten diphenylcyclopropenone (DPC). These receptor sequences come from a man between 40 and 49 years old with alopecia areata. Some clones in this sample may be carry-over from other donors' samples. Each CDR3 is given without its conserved first and last residue.

v_call,j_call,cdr3_aa
TRBV11-3,TRBJ2-1,ASSSRTSGKSSYNEQF
TRBV5-5,TRBJ1-1,ASSFRGNRPNTEAF
TRBV29-1,TRBJ2-1,SVDVGVGYNEQF
TRBV7-2,TRBJ2-1,ASSVPGNNEQF
TRBV6-1,TRBJ2-5,ASSNTAYQETQY
TRBV20-1,TRBJ1-1,SARAPSGAVGYTEAF
TRBV7-9,TRBJ1-4,ASTTTLGPEGTNEKLF
TRBV7-9,TRBJ2-7,ASSPQGRGYEQY
TRBV5-1,TRBJ1-5,ASSLGTGSGNQPQH
TRBV19,TRBJ1-5,ASSIEGARNQPQH